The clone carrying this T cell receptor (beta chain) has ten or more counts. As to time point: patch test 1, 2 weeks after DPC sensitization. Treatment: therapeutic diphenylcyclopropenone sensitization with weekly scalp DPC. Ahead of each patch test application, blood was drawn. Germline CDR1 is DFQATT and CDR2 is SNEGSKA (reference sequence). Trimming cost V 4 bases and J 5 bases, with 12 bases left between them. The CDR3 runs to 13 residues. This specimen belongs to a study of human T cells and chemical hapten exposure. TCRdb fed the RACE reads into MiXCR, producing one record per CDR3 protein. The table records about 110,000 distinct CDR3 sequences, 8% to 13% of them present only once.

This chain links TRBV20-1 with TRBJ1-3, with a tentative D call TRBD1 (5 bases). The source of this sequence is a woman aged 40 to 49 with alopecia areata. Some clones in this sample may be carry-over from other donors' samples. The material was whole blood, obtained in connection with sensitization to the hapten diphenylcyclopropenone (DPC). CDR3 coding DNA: TGCAGTGCTAACTGGGGCAGTCGAAACACCATATATTTT. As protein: CSANWGSRNTIYF.